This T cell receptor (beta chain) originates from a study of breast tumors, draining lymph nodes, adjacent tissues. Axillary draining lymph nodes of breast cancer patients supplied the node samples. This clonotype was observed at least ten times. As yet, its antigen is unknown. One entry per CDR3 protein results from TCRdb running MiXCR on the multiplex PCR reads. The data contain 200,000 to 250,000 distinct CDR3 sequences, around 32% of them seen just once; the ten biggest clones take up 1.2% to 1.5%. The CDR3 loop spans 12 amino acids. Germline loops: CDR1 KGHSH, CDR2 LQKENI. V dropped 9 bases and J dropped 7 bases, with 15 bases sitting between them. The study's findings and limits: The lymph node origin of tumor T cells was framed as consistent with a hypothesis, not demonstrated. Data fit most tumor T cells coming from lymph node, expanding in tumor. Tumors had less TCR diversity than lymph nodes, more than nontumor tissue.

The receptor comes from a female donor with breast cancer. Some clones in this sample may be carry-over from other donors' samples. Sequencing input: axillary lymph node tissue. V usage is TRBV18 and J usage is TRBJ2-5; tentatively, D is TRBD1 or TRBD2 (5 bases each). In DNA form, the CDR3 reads TGTGCCAGTTCCAGGGTCGAGGGGACCCAGTACTTC. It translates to CASSRVEGTQYF.